This TCR beta chain was recovered during a study of CD8 T cells in ankylosing spondylitis. Study-level findings and limits: Past research had described some motif variants in reactive arthritis synovial fluid and blood. Reports say disease-linked clones showed up significantly more in matched ankylosing spondylitis synovial fluid. Several highly homologous variants made up a TCR beta motif, and this motif appeared characteristic of ankylosing spondylitis blood.

TCRdb recomputed calls from the 5' RACE reads with MiXCR, one row per CDR3 protein. The sample includes some 450,000 distinct CDR3 sequences, approximately 17% of them seen just once. Turning to this clonotype: What it binds is unknown.

Per the germline V gene, CDR1 is SGHTA and CDR2 is FQGNSA. This CDR3 region has 14 residues. After removal of 6 bases from V and 6 bases from J, the junction contained 6 bases not matched to a gene. The sequence was collected from a male donor with ankylosing spondylitis. Source material: blood, either unsorted or a sorted T cell fraction (not recorded which). The gene calls are TRBV7-2 and TRBJ2-1; 9 bases line up with TRBD2. CDR3: CASSGGRARNEQFF. The CDR3 DNA sequence: TGTGCCAGCAGTGGCGGGAGGGCCCGCAATGAGCAGTTCTTC.